This TCR beta chain appears in the sequencing data of a study of shared clonotypes between healthy human individuals. CDR1 MNHNY and CDR2 SVGAGI come from the germline V gene (reference sequence). The CDR3 extends over 11 amino acids. As defined, naive CD8 cells were CD45RO-negative and positively selected for CCR7, with terminally differentiated effector memory CD45RA+ cells excluded. Study conclusions and caveats: Sorted-subset sequencing, rarefaction showed, was incomplete despite large depth.

Per the original data handling: There were no quality scores in the junction-only immunoSEQ sequences, so filtering differed. Profiled with immunoSEQ multiplex PCR; TCRdb holds only in-frame clones, not every one. V, J and clone size are taken as reported in that table, and D and trimming were inferred from the DNA itself. This table holds more than 500,000 clones, 85% to 95% found once. In regard to this clone: Its antigen remains unknown.

The sequenced sample consisted of naive CD8+ T cells sorted from blood. The receptor's source is a woman in her twenties or thirties in good health. The chain uses TRBV6-6 and TRBJ2-7; D tentatively fits TRBD1 or TRBD2 (5 bases each). This chain's CDR3 is CVTRGLREQYF. CDR3 in DNA: TGTGTTACGAGGGGTCTCAGGGAGCAGTACTTC.